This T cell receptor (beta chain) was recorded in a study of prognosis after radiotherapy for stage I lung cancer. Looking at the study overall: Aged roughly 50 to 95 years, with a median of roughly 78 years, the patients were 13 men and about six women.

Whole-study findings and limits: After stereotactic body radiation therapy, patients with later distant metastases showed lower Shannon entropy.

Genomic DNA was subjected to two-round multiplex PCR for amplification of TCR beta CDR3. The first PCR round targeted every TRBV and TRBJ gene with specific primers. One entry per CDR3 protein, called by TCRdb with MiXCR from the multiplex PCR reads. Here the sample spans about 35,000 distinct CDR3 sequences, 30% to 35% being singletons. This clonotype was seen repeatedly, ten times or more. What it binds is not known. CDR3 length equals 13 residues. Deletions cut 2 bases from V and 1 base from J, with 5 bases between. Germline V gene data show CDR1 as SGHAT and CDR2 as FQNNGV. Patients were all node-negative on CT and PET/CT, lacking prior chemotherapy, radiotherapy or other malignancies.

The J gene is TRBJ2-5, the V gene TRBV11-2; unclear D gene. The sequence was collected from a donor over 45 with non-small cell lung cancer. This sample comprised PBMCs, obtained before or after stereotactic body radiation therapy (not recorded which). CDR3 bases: TGTGCCAGCAGCTTATGGGTCCAAGAGACCCAGTACTTC. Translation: CASSLWVQETQYF. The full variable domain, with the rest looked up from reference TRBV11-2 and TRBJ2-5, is EAGVAQSPRYKIIEKRQSVAFWCNPISGHATLYWYQQILGQGPKLLIQFQNNGVVDDSQLPKDRFSAERLKGVDSTLKIQPAKLEDSAVYLCASSLWVQETQYFGPGTRLLVL.